The clone carrying this T cell receptor (beta chain) was seen only once. Its cognate antigen is unknown. V shed 6 bases and J shed 5 bases, with 17 bases lying between them. The CDR3 has 14 residues. Per germline, CDR1 SGHDN and CDR2 FVKESK. The assay was immunoSEQ multiplex PCR, and TCRdb's table has in-frame clones only and misses some. The sample lists some 100,000 clones, over 75% seen once, with 16% in the top ten. This record belongs to a study of T cell responses to AZD1222 COVID-19 vaccine. General study findings and limits: Reports indicate that nearly half of spike-specific TCRs are directed at unmutated variant regions. Spike as a whole was targeted by vaccine-associated CD4 TCRs, dominant at 160-218 and 743-854.

The genes are TRBV14 and TRBJ2-7; no clear D gene. Sequenced material: peripheral blood, taken on day 0 of AZD1222 vaccination. This receptor was identified in an adult in good health. In nucleotides, the CDR3 is TGTGCCAGCAGGGCAAGTGGGCTCAACCACGAGCAGTACTTC. Encoded protein: CASRASGLNHEQYF.